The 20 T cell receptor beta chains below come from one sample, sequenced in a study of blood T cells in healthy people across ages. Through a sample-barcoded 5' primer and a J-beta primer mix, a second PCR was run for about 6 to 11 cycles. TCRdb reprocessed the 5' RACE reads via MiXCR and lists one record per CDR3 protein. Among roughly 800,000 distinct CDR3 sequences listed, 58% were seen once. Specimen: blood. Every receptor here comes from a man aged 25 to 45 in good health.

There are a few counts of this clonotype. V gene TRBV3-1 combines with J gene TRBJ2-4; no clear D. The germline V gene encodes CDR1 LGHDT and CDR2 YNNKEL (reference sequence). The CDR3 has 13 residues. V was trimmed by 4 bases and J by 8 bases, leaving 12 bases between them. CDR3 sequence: CASSRYTQDIQYF. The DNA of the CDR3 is TGTGCCAGCAGCCGTTACACCCAGGACATTCAGTACTTC. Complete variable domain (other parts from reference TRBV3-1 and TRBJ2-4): DTAVSQTPKYLVTQMGNDKSIKCEQNLGHDTMYWYKQDSKKFLKIMFSYNNKELIINETVPNRFSPKSPDKAHLNLHINSLELGDSAVYFCASSRYTQDIQYFGAGTRLSVL.

DNA for the CDR3: TGTGCCAGCCAGGGGGGCAGGGGTAAAGAGACCCAGTACTTC. Protein sequence: CASQGGRGKETQYF. The gene calls are TRBV11-2 and TRBJ2-5; the D gene is possibly TRBD1 (7 bases). This CDR3 contains 14 residues. Germline values: CDR1 SGHAT, CDR2 FQNNGV. The V end was cut by 8 bases, the J end by 3 bases, with 16 bases between. Complete variable domain (other parts from reference TRBV11-2 and TRBJ2-5): EAGVAQSPRYKIIEKRQSVAFWCNPISGHATLYWYQQILGQGPKLLIQFQNNGVVDDSQLPKDRFSAERLKGVDSTLKIQPAKLEDSAVYLCASQGGRGKETQYFGPGTRLLVL.

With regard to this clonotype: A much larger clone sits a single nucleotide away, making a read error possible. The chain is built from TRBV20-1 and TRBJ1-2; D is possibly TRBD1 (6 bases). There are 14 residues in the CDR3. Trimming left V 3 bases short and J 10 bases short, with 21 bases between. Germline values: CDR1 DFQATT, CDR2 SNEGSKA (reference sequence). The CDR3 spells CSASERQGLGDYTF. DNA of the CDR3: TGCAGTGCTAGTGAGCGCCAGGGGTTAGGAGACTACACCTTC.

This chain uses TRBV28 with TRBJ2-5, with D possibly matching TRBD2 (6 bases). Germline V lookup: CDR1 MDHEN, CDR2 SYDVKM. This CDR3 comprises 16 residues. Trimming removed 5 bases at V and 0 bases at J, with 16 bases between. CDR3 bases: TGTGCCAGCAGTCCCGGACGGGGGACGTACCAAGAGACCCAGTACTTC. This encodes CASSPGRGTYQETQYF.

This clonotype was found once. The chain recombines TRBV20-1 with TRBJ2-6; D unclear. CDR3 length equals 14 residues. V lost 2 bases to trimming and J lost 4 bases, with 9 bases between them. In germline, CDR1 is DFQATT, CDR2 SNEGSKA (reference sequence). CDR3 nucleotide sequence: TGCAGTGCTAGAAAAAACTCGGGGGCCAACGTCCTGACTTTC. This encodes CSARKNSGANVLTF.

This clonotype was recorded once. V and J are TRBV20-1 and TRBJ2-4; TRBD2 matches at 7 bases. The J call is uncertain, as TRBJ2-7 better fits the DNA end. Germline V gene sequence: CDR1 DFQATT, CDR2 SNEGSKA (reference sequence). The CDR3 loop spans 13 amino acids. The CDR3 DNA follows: TGCAGTGCCTCGGGACTATACTCCTACGAGCAGTACTTC. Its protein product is CSASGLYSYEQYF.

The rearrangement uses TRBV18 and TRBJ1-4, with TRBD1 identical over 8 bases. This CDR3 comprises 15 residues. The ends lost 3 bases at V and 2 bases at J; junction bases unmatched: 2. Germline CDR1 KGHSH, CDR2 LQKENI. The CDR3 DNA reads TGTGCCAGCTCACCTGACAGGGGCACTAATGAAAAACTGTTTTTT. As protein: CASSPDRGTNEKLFF.

The CDR3: CASSDLGNLSYEQYF. The CDR3 nucleotides read TGTGCCAGCAGTGATTTGGGGAATCTATCCTACGAGCAGTACTTC. J is TRBJ2-7 and V is TRBV2; D gene uncertain. This CDR3 spans 15 amino acids. The germline CDR1 and CDR2 sequences are SNHLY and FYNNEI. Between the trimmed V and J ends, which lost 3 bases and 1 base, there was a span of 13 bases.

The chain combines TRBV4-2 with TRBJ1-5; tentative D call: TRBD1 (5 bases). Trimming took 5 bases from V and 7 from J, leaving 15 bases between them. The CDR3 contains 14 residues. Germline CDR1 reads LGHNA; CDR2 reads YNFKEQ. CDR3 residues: CASSDGTGRQPQHF. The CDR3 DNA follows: TGTGCCAGCAGCGACGGGACCGGACGCCAGCCCCAGCATTTT.

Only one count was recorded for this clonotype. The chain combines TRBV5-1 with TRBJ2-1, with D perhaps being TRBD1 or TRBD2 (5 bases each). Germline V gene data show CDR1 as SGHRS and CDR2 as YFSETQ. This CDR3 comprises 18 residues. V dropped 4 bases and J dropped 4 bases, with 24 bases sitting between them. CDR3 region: CASSPPGTGAIRYNEQFF. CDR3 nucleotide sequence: TGCGCCAGCAGCCCCCCAGGAACCGGGGCTATTCGGTACAATGAGCAGTTCTTC.

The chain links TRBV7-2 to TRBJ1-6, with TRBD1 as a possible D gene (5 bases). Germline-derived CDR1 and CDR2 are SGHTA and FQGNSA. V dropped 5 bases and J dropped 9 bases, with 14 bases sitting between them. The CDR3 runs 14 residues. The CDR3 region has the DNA TGTGCCAGCAGCCTACCGGGGCGCGTTTCACCCCTCCACTTT. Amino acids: CASSLPGRVSPLHF. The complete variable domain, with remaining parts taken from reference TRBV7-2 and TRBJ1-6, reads GAGVSQSPSNKVTEKGKDVELRCDPISGHTALYWYRQSLGQGLEFLIYFQGNSAPDKSGLPSDRFSAERTGGSVSTLTIQRTQQEDSAVYLCASSLPGRVSPLHFGNGTRLTVT.

The CDR3 region is CSVDFRDEEGPEQFF. The CDR3 region has the DNA TGCAGCGTGGATTTCCGGGACGAGGAAGGGCCTGAGCAGTTCTTC. The J gene is TRBJ2-1, the V gene TRBV29-1; D could derive from TRBD1 or TRBD2 (5 bases each). The CDR3 totals 15 residues. The V gene lost 6 bases and the J gene lost 9 bases, with 24 bases spanning the gap. CDR1 SQVTM and CDR2 ANQGSEA come from the germline V gene.

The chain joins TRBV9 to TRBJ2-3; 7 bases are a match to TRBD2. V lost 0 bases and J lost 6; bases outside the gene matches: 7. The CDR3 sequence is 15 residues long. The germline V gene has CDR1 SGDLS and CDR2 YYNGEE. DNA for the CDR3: TGTGCCAGCAGCGTAGTCCTAGCGGCACAGGATACGCAGTATTTT. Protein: CASSVVLAAQDTQYF.

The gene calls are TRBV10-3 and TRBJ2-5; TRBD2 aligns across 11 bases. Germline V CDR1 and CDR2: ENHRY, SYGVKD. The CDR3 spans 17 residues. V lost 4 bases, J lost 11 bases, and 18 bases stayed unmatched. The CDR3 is CAISGVALAGGSHEQYF. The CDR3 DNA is TGTGCCATCAGTGGGGTGGCGCTAGCGGGAGGTAGCCATGAGCAGTACTTC.

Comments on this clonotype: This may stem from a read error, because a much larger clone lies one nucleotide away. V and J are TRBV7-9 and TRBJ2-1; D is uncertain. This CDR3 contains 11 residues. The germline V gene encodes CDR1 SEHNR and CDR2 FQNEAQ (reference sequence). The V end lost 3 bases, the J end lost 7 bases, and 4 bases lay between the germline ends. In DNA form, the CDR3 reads TGTGCCAGCAGCTTTAAGAATGAGCAGTTCTTC. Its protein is CASSFKNEQFF.

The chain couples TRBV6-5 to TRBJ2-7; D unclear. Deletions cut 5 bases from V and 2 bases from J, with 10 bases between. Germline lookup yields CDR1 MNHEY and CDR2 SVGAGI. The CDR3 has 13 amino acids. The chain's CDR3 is CASSTTLTYEQYF. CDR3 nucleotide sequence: TGTGCCAGCAGTACTACCCTTACCTACGAGCAGTACTTC.

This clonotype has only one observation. The CDR3 loop reads CASSYSPLLAGEGFPYNEQFF. CDR3 in DNA: TGTGCCAGCAGTTACTCCCCTCTACTAGCGGGGGAGGGGTTCCCCTACAATGAGCAGTTCTTC. The V gene is TRBV6-2 or TRBV6-3, the J gene TRBJ2-1, with 11 nucleotides matching TRBD2. The CDR3 is made up of 21 amino acids. Trimming cost V 0 bases and J 2 bases; bases outside gene matches: 15. Per germline, CDR1 MNHEY and CDR2 SVGEGT.

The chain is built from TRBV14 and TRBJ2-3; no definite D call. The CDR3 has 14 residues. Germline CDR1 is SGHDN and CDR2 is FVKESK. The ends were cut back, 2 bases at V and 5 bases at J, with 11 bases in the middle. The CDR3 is CASSQHPAEDTQYF. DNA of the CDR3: TGTGCCAGCAGCCAACACCCAGCCGAAGATACGCAGTATTTT.

CDR3 residues: CSARDLGGASIQYF. CDR3 sequence (DNA): TGCAGTGCTAGAGATCTTGGGGGCGCAAGCATTCAGTACTTC. The J gene is TRBJ2-4, the V gene TRBV20-1; tentatively, D is TRBD1 (6 bases). Looked up from germline, CDR1 is DFQATT and CDR2 is SNEGSKA (reference sequence). The CDR3 totals 14 residues. Trimming took 0 bases from V and 9 from J, leaving 15 bases between them.

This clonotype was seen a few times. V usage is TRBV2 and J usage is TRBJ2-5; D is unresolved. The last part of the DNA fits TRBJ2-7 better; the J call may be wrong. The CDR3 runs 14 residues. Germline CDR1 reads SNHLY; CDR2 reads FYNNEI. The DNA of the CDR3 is TGTGCCAGCAGTGAGTTGCCAGGTCCCTACGAGCAGTACTTC. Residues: CASSELPGPYEQYF.